This T cell receptor beta chain appears in the sequencing data of a study of vaccination effects on CD4 cells after COVID-19. Study summary: It was a median of 72 days after the second dose that post-vaccine samples were obtained.

Clones were sequenced by immunoSEQ multiplex PCR, and TCRdb holds only the in-frame ones, with some missing. The table has 30,000 to 40,000 clones, 72% seen once. With the ViraFEST assay, the study expanded antigen-specific CD4+ T cells using viral peptide pools, then sequenced them. Culturing for about 9 days preceded CD4+ T cell isolation. As their vaccination, participants received two doses of either BNT162b2 or mRNA-1273. Cultivation was performed at two million PBMC per well with roughly 9.1 IU/ml IL-2 and 10 ug/ml peptides added. IL-2 medium took the place of half the medium on both days 3 and 7. Points on this clone: Its antigen is as yet unknown.

Study outcomes and limitations: In the late period after vaccination, infection- and vaccine-induced clones contracted markedly.

The ends were cut back, 1 base at V and 6 bases at J, with 17 bases in the middle. The CDR3 loop spans 16 amino acids. The germline V gene encodes CDR1 SGDLS and CDR2 YYNGEE. The TCR sequence derives from a human donor who received a COVID-19 vaccine. The chain links TRBV9 to TRBJ1-3; perhaps TRBD1 as D (5 bases). This specimen was CD4+ T cells from PBMCs cultured with HCoV-229E spike peptides, taken after COVID-19 vaccination. CDR3 region: CASSVRTRGYPNTIYF. CDR3 nucleotides: TGTGCCAGCAGCGTAAGAACCCGGGGGTACCCAAACACCATATATTTT.